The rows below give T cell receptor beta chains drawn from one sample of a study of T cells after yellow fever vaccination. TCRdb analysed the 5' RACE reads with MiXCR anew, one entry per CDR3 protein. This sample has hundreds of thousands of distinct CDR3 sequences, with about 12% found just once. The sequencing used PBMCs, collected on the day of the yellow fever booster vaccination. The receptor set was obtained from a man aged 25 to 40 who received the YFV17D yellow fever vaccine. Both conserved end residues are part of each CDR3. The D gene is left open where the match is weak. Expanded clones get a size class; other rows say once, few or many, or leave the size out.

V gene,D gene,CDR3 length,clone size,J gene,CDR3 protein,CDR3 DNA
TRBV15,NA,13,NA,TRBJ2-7,CATSDYLRYEQYF,TGTGCCACCAGCGATTATCTTAGGTACGAGCAGTACTTC
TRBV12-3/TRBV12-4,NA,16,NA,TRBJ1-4,CASSSQPGVYNEKLFF,TGTGCCAGCAGTTCCCAACCCGGGGTATATAATGAAAAACTGTTTTTT
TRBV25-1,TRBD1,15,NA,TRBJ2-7,CASSSQWGQALEQYF,TGTGCCAGCAGTTCCCAATGGGGACAGGCCCTCGAGCAGTACTTC
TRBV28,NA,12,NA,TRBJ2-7,CASRLSSYEQYF,TGTGCCAGCAGACTCAGCTCCTACGAGCAGTACTTC
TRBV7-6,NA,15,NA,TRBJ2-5,CASSRIGGWGGTQYF,TGTGCCAGCAGCCGCATTGGAGGTTGGGGAGGGACCCAGTACTTC
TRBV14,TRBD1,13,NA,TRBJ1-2,CASKGQGYYGYTF,TGTGCCAGCAAGGGACAGGGGTACTATGGCTACACCTTC
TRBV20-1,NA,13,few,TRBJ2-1,CSARDTLLNEQFF,TGCAGTGCTAGAGATACCCTCCTCAATGAGCAGTTCTTC
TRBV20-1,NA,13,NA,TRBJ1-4,CSAPRRANEKLFF,TGCAGTGCCCCCCGCAGGGCTAATGAAAAACTGTTTTTT
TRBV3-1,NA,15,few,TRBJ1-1,CASSQGAGWKTEAFF,TGTGCCAGCAGCCAAGGGGCTGGATGGAAGACTGAAGCTTTCTTT
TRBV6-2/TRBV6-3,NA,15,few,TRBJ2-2,CASSSLPGADGELFF,TGTGCCAGCAGCTCCCTCCCCGGGGCGGACGGGGAGCTGTTTTTT